This is a list of T cell receptor beta chains from one sample in a study of blood T cell repertoires in COVID-19. Libraries were prepared by immunoSEQ multiplex PCR; TCRdb keeps only in-frame clonotypes and omits some of them. The sample holds 250,000 to 350,000 clones, 86% seen once. The sample was peripheral blood. Receptors originate from a woman in her twenties or thirties with active or convalescent COVID-19. Both conserved end residues are part of each CDR3. The D gene is left open where the match is weak. Only some rows state a clone size, as once, few, many or a class for expanded clones.

.	TRBD1	TRBV11-2	TRBJ1-1	CASSPDRGDTEAFF	TGTGCCAGCAGCCCGGACAGGGGGGACACTGAAGCTTTCTTT
.	TRBD1	TRBV6-5	TRBJ1-3	CASRVTGTGNTIYF	TGTGCCAGCAGAGTGACAGGGACAGGAAACACCATATATTTT
.	TRBD1	TRBV19	TRBJ1-2	CASSFGQGTYGYTF	TGTGCCAGTAGTTTCGGACAGGGAACCTATGGCTACACCTTC
.	.	TRBV11-2	TRBJ2-3	CASSLDRRLSTDTQYF	TGTGCCAGCAGCTTAGATCGGAGACTTAGCACAGATACGCAGTATTTT
few	TRBD1	TRBV7-8	TRBJ2-7	CASSPGQEEYF	TGTGCCAGCAGCCCAGGACAGGAGGAGTACTTC
few	.	TRBV27	TRBJ1-1	CASRRGRANTEAFF	TGTGCCAGCAGAAGGGGCCGGGCGAACACTGAAGCTTTCTTT
.	.	TRBV13	TRBJ1-5	CASRPGGKDSNQPQHF	TGTGCCAGCAGGCCAGGAGGAAAGGATAGCAATCAGCCCCAGCATTTT
.	TRBD1	TRBV13	TRBJ2-7	CASSSGQGASEQYF	TGTGCCAGCAGCTCGGGACAGGGGGCAAGCGAGCAGTACTTC
once	.	TRBV18	TRBJ2-7	CASSLQGRGEQYF	TGTGCCAGCTCACTTCAGGGAAGGGGCGAGCAGTACTTC
.	TRBD1	TRBV15	TRBJ1-2	CATSMDRGPAAGYTF	TGTGCCACCAGCATGGACAGGGGGCCTGCGGCTGGCTACACCTTC
.	.	TRBV29-1	TRBJ2-7	CSVEATGGNSYEQYF	TGCAGCGTTGAAGCTACCGGGGGTAACTCCTACGAGCAGTACTTC
.	TRBD1	TRBV5-5	TRBJ2-7	CASSLNRGQFFEQYF	TGTGCCAGCAGCTTGAACAGGGGGCAGTTTTTCGAGCAGTACTTC
.	.	TRBV19	TRBJ1-5	CASRKTGTHQPQHF	TGTGCCAGTAGAAAAACAGGGACCCATCAGCCCCAGCATTTT
few	.	TRBV19	TRBJ1-6	CASSIRGGDSPLHF	TGTGCCAGTAGTATTCGGGGAGGGGATTCACCCCTCCACTTT
.	.	TRBV11-2	TRBJ2-3	CASSSGDTQYF	TGTGCCAGCAGCTCTGGCGATACGCAGTATTTT
.	TRBD1	TRBV28	TRBJ1-4	CASSQDREGEKLFF	TGTGCCAGCAGTCAGGACAGGGAAGGCGAAAAACTGTTTTTT
.	.	TRBV12-3/TRBV12-4	TRBJ1-2	CASTIEGAGYTF	TGTGCCAGCACCATTGAGGGTGCGGGCTACACCTTC
.	TRBD1	TRBV5-1	TRBJ1-4	CASSLGTGRDEKLFF	TGCGCCAGCAGCTTGGGGACAGGGCGGGATGAAAAACTGTTTTTT
.	TRBD1	TRBV5-1	TRBJ2-5	CASSLAGVRQGASETQYF	TGCGCCAGCAGCTTGGCGGGGGTTCGGCAGGGGGCGTCGGAGACCCAGTACTTC
.	TRBD1	TRBV5-1	TRBJ2-7	CASSFWTGGHEQYF	TGCGCCAGCAGCTTTTGGACAGGGGGCCACGAGCAGTACTTC
.	TRBD1	TRBV18	TRBJ1-6	CASSPAGGDSPLHF	TGTGCCAGCTCACCGGCAGGGGGTGATTCACCCCTCCACTTT
.	TRBD1	TRBV7-9	TRBJ1-5	CASSLALQGANNQPQHF	TGTGCCAGCAGCTTAGCGCTACAGGGGGCCAACAATCAGCCCCAGCATTTT
.	TRBD1	TRBV4-3	TRBJ2-2	CASSQGPRGPMNTGELFF	TGCGCCAGCAGCCAAGGTCCCAGGGGGCCCATGAACACCGGGGAGCTGTTTTTT
.	.	TRBV12-3/TRBV12-4	TRBJ1-1	CASSLYPITEAFF	TGTGCCAGCAGTTTGTACCCTATCACTGAAGCTTTCTTT
.	.	TRBV23-1	TRBJ1-2	CAAAQDLGAYF	TGCGCCGCTGCACAGGACCTCGGAGCCTACTTC
.	TRBD1	TRBV29-1	TRBJ2-1	CSVQGAAKSSYNEQFF	TGCAGCGTCCAGGGGGCAGCGAAAAGCTCCTACAATGAGCAGTTCTTC
.	TRBD1	TRBV19	TRBJ1-5	CASSIGTGGLQPQHF	TGTGCCAGTAGTATAGGGACAGGGGGCCTTCAGCCCCAGCATTTT
.	TRBD2	TRBV27	TRBJ2-1	CASSLFQSSGGVGRYNEQFF	TGTGCCAGCAGTTTATTTCAGTCTAGCGGGGGGGTAGGTCGCTACAATGAGCAGTTCTTC
.	.	TRBV2	TRBJ2-7	CASSGRGTYEQYF	TGTGCCAGCAGTGGCCGCGGCACCTACGAGCAGTACTTC
.	.	TRBV7-2	TRBJ1-1	CASSLARRRLNTEAFF	TGTGCCAGCAGCTTAGCGAGGAGGAGGCTTAACACTGAAGCTTTCTTT
few	.	TRBV10-2	TRBJ2-7	CASSEGTPRNSYEQYF	TGCGCCAGCAGTGAGGGGACTCCTCGAAACTCCTACGAGCAGTACTTC